This T cell receptor (beta chain) was found in a study of T cell clonality in common variable immunodeficiency. General study results and limits: CVID patient heterogeneity limited repertoire-clinical complication correlations. In common variable immunodeficiency, TCR beta chains reportedly carried fewer deletions and N-nucleotide insertions.

This clone occurred many times. Its antigen is not identified. Sequenced by immunoSEQ multiplex PCR; TCRdb stores in-frame clones only, minus some. This sample carries 32,000 or so clones and no singletons, and about 6.1% goes to the top ten. The CVID group had approximately 14 females and 25 to 30 males, mean age roughly 40. CVID subjects were neither ill nor on immunomodulatory or immunosuppressive medication at sampling. The TCR originated in a human donor with common variable immunodeficiency. The specimen was peripheral blood mononuclear cells.

The sequenced part of the CDR3 DNA is TGTGCCACCAGCAAGGGACTAGCGGGGGGCCAGGGAAAAGAGACC. This gives the protein CATSKGLAGGQGKET. The full-length CDR3 reads as CATSKGLAGGQGKETQYF. The chain recombines TRBV15 with TRBJ2-5; 15 nucleotides line up with TRBD2. The read finishes 3 residues shy of the CDR3 end, and the germline J gene is used to complete it. Germline values: CDR1 LNHNV, CDR2 YYDKDF (reference sequence). After removal of 4 bases from V and 3 bases from J, the junction contained 9 bases not matched to a gene. The CDR3 runs 18 residues.